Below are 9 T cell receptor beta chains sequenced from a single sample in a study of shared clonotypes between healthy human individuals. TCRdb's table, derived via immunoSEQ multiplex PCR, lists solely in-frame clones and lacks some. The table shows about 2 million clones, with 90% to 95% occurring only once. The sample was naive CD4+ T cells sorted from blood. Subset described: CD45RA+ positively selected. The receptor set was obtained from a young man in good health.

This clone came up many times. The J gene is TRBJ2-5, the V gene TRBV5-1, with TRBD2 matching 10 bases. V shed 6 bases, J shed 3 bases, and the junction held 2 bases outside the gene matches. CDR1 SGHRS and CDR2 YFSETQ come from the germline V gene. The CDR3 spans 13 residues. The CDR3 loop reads CASTLAGEETQYF. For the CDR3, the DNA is TGCGCCAGCACGCTAGCGGGGGAAGAGACCCAGTACTTC.

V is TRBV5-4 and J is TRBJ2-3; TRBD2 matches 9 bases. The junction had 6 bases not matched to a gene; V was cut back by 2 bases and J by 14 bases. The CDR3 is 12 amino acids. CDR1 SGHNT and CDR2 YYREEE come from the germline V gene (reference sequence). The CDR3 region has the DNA TGTGCCAGCAGCTTCGGGACTAGCAAACCGTATTTT. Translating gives CASSFGTSKPYF.

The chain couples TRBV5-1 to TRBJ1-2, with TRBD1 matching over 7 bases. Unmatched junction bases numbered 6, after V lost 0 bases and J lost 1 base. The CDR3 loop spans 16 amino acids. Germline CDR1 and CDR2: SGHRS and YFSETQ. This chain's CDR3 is CASSLAGQAGNYGYTF. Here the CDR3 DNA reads TGCGCCAGCAGCTTGGCAGGACAGGCCGGTAACTATGGCTACACCTTC.

The CDR3 coding sequence is TGCGCCAGCTCATGGACTAGCGGGGGTAAAACAGATACGCAGTATTTT. It translates to CASSWTSGGKTDTQYF. The chain recombines TRBV10-1 with TRBJ2-3, with 13 positions matching TRBD2. Germline V gene data show CDR1 as WNHNN and CDR2 as SYGVQD (reference sequence). The CDR3 runs to 16 residues. J gave up 3 bases and V 8 bases, and 8 bases lay outside the gene matches.

The CDR3 DNA follows: TGTGCCAGCAGTTTATCACTGTCGGGCACCGGGGAGCTGTTTTTT. Translation gives CASSLSLSGTGELFF. The chain joins TRBV28 to TRBJ2-2, with D hard to call. V dropped 1 base and J dropped 4 bases, with 10 bases sitting between them. Per germline, CDR1 MDHEN and CDR2 SYDVKM. The CDR3 is made up of 15 amino acids.

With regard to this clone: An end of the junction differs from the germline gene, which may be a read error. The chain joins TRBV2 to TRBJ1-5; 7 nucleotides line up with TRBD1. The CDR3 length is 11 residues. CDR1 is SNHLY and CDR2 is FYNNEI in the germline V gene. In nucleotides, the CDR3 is TGTGCCAGCAGTTACAGGGGACCCTCGTATTTT. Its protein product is CASSYRGPSYF.

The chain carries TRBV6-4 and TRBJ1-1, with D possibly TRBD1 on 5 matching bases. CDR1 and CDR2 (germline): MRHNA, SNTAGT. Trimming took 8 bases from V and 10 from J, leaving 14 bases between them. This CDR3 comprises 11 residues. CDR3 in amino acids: CASPRRGPAFF. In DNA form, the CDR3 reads TGTGCCAGCCCCCGGCGGGGACCAGCTTTCTTT.

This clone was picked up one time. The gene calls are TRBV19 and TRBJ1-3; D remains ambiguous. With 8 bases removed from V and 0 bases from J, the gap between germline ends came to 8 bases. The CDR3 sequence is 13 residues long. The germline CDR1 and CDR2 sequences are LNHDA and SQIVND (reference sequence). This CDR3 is CASGRDSGNTIYF. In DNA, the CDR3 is TGTGCCAGTGGAAGGGACTCTGGAAACACCATATATTTT.

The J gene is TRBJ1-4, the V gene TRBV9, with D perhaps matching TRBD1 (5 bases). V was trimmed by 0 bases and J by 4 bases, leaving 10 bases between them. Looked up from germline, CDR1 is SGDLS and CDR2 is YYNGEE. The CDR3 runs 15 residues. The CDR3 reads CASSVGWGINEKLFF. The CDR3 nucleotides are TGTGCCAGCAGCGTAGGTTGGGGGATTAATGAAAAACTGTTTTTT. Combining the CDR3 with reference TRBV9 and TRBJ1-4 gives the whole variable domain DSGVTQTPKHLITATGQRVTLRCSPRSGDLSVYWYQQSLDQGLQFLIQYYNGEERAKGNILERFSAQQFPDLHSELNLSSLELGDSALYFCASSVGWGINEKLFFGSGTQLSVL.